These 24 T cell receptor beta chains were all obtained from the same sample, sequenced in a study of blood T cell repertoires in COVID-19. Data came from immunoSEQ multiplex PCR; TCRdb stores just in-frame clones and leaves some out. The data contain more than 300,000 clones, 90% to 95% of them singletons. Sequencing was carried out using PBMCs or T cells enriched from blood (not recorded which). Receptor source: a woman under 40 who had been exposed to COVID-19.

The chain employs TRBV5-1 and TRBJ1-3, with 7 bases that match TRBD1. The ends lost 4 bases at V and 3 bases at J; junction bases unmatched: 7. In germline, CDR1 is SGHRS, CDR2 YFSETQ. The CDR3 is 15 residues long. The CDR3 DNA reads TGCGCCAGCAGCCCGCAGGGGGTGAGTGGAAACACCATATATTTT. This translates into CASSPQGVSGNTIYF.

The chain links TRBV19 to TRBJ2-3; 8 bases match TRBD1. J gave up 3 bases and V 6 bases, and 11 bases lay outside the gene matches. The CDR3 consists of 16 residues. Germline assignment: CDR1 LNHDA and CDR2 SQIVND (reference sequence). This CDR3 reads CASRAPGQAQTDTQYF. Here the CDR3 DNA reads TGTGCCAGTAGGGCCCCGGGACAGGCCCAGACAGATACGCAGTATTTT.

This chain uses TRBV6-2 or TRBV6-3 with TRBJ2-5; 9 nucleotides line up with TRBD2. The length of the CDR3 is 14 residues. Germline CDR1 MNHEY, CDR2 SVGEGT. V was pared by 2 bases and J by 4 bases, with 2 bases of the junction left unmatched. CDR3 DNA sequence: TGTGCCAGCAGTTACGTAGCGGGGGTAGAGACCCAGTACTTC. Residues: CASSYVAGVETQYF.

This chain uses TRBV6-5 with TRBJ2-2; D might be TRBD1 (5 bases). This CDR3 is 13 amino acids long. Trimming stripped 7 bases from V and 5 bases from J, with 11 bases between. CDR1 is MNHEY, CDR2 SVGAGI, per germline. The CDR3 loop reads CASTWQGTGELFF. The CDR3 DNA is TGTGCCAGCACCTGGCAGGGAACCGGGGAGCTGTTTTTT.

This chain joins TRBV4-3 and TRBJ2-2; possibly TRBD2 for D (5 bases). Per the germline V gene, CDR1 is LGHNA and CDR2 is YSLEER. V was clipped by 2 bases and J by 1 base, with 14 bases between them. The CDR3 is 17 residues long. CDR3 nucleotide sequence: TGCGCCAGCAGCCAAAATTGGGAGCAGGAGAACACCGGGGAGCTGTTTTTT. As protein: CASSQNWEQENTGELFF.

The CDR3 loop reads CASSLGRDRLNTEAFF. The CDR3 DNA reads TGTGCCAGCAGCTTGGGCCGGGACAGACTGAACACTGAAGCTTTCTTT. The chain uses TRBV7-6 and TRBJ1-1, with 7 bases fitting TRBD1. Trimming at V came to 3 bases and at J to 0 bases, leaving 7 bases not matched to a gene. Germline V CDR1 and CDR2: SGHVS, FNYEAQ. This CDR3 has 16 amino acids. Using reference TRBV7-6 and TRBJ1-1 for the parts outside the CDR3, the full variable domain is GAGVSQSPRYKVTKRGQDVALRCDPISGHVSLYWYRQALGQGPEFLTYFNYEAQQDKSGLPNDRFSAERPEGSISTLTIQRTEQRDSAMYRCASSLGRDRLNTEAFFGQGTRLTVV.

The genes are TRBV7-2 and TRBJ2-2, with D tentatively TRBD1 (6 bases). The CDR3 runs 15 residues. Germline V gene lookup returns CDR1 SGHTA and CDR2 FQGNSA. V was cut by 6 bases and J by 4 bases, with 15 bases left in between. CDR3 residues: CASRTGSVGTGELFF. The DNA for the CDR3 is TGTGCCAGCAGAACAGGGAGCGTGGGCACCGGGGAGCTGTTTTTT.

The V and J genes are TRBV7-2 and TRBJ1-1; a weak D match, TRBD1 (5 bases). Germline lookup yields CDR1 SGHTA and CDR2 FQGNSA. This CDR3 is built from 13 residues. V was shortened by 6 bases and J by 7 bases, with 15 bases between the two germline ends. CDR3 nucleotide sequence: TGTGCCAGCAGGAATACGCTCGGGGGTGAAGCTTTCTTT. Its protein is CASRNTLGGEAFF.

The rearrangement links TRBV5-6 to TRBJ1-1; 9 nucleotides line up with TRBD1. The CDR3 length is 11 residues. Trimming cost V 3 bases and J 11 bases; bases outside gene matches: 2. Germline lookup yields CDR1 SGHDT and CDR2 YYEEEE. The CDR3 loop reads CASSSGTGAFF. The CDR3 DNA is TGTGCCAGCAGCTCCGGGACAGGGGCTTTCTTT. Supplemented by reference TRBV5-6 and TRBJ1-1, the full variable domain reads DAGVTQSPTHLIKTRGQQVTLRCSPKSGHDTVSWYQQALGQGPQFIFQYYEEEERQRGNFPDRFSGHQFPNYSSELNVNALLLGDSALYLCASSSGTGAFFGQGTRLTVV.

The chain couples TRBV7-2 to TRBJ1-5; D gene uncertain. Trimming left V 2 bases short and J 0 bases short, with 11 bases between. The germline V gene has CDR1 SGHTA and CDR2 FQGNSA. CDR3 size: 16 residues. CDR3 sequence: CASSLSGRISNQPQHF. CDR3 in DNA: TGTGCCAGCAGCTTAAGTGGCAGGATTAGCAATCAGCCCCAGCATTTT.

The rearrangement joins TRBV18 to TRBJ2-3, with TRBD1 matching 7 bases. The CDR3 has 16 residues. The germline CDR1 and CDR2 sequences are KGHSH and LQKENI. V gave up 0 bases and J gave up 4 bases; unmatched junction bases: 7. CDR3 nucleotide sequence: TGTGCCAGCTCACCACCGGGTAGGGGGCTGGCAGATACGCAGTATTTT. This translates into CASSPPGRGLADTQYF.

This chain connects TRBV27 to TRBJ1-2; D possibly corresponds to TRBD1 (6 bases). Germline-derived CDR1 and CDR2 are MNHEY and SMNVEV (reference sequence). This CDR3 spans 18 amino acids. V dropped 3 bases and J dropped 0 bases, with 20 bases sitting between them. The CDR3 here is CASSFTQQGPKANYGYTF. The CDR3 DNA reads TGTGCCAGCAGTTTTACCCAACAGGGACCAAAAGCTAACTATGGCTACACCTTC.

This chain uses TRBV5-4 with TRBJ1-2; TRBD1 matches at 9 bases. The CDR3 length is 17 residues. CDR1 is SGHNT, CDR2 YYREEE, per germline (reference sequence). V gave up 0 bases and J gave up 7 bases; unmatched junction bases: 13. CDR3 DNA sequence: TGTGCCAGCAGCTTGGGACTAGGACAGGGGAATCTCGCTGGCTACACCTTC. Protein sequence: CASSLGLGQGNLAGYTF.

The rearrangement joins TRBV7-9 to TRBJ2-1, with TRBD2 matching 8 bases. Trimming at V came to 0 bases and at J to 8 bases, leaving 3 bases not matched to a gene. Germline-derived CDR1 and CDR2 are SEHNR and FQNEAQ (reference sequence). This CDR3 is 14 amino acids long. The CDR3 DNA is TGTGCCAGCAGCTTAGCCGGGAGGGACCATGAGCAGTTCTTC. Protein sequence: CASSLAGRDHEQFF.

J is TRBJ2-2 and V is TRBV29-1, with 8 positions matching TRBD2. This CDR3 contains 14 residues. The germline V gene encodes CDR1 SQVTM and CDR2 ANQGSEA. Trimming cost V 4 bases and J 6 bases; bases outside gene matches: 7. In DNA form, the CDR3 reads TGCAGCGTTGTAATTAGCGGGGTCTCCGGGGAGCTGTTTTTT. It encodes CSVVISGVSGELFF.

The chain employs TRBV5-1 and TRBJ2-1, with 10 bases that match TRBD2. CDR1 is SGHRS, CDR2 YFSETQ, per germline. Germline trimming cut 4 bases from V and 5 bases from J; bases unmatched to any gene: 3. This CDR3 contains 14 residues. The CDR3 is CASSTSGANNEQFF. As DNA, the CDR3 is TGCGCCAGCAGCACTAGCGGGGCTAACAATGAGCAGTTCTTC.

V gene TRBV4-2 combines with J gene TRBJ2-3; D is unclear. CDR1 LGHNA and CDR2 YNFKEQ come from the germline V gene. V lost 2 bases to trimming and J lost 1 base, with 16 bases between them. The CDR3 covers 17 residues. The DNA for the CDR3 is TGTGCCAGCAGCCAAACCCCGCCCCAGCGAGGCACAGATACGCAGTATTTT. This encodes CASSQTPPQRGTDTQYF.

Only a few counts were recorded for this clone. V and J are TRBV2 and TRBJ1-2, with 11 positions matching TRBD1. Germline V gives CDR1 SNHLY, CDR2 FYNNEI. V shed 2 bases and J 3 bases; nucleotides not matched to a gene: 11. The CDR3 extends over 18 amino acids. The CDR3 sequence is CASSETGQGDRGDYGYTF. The CDR3 DNA follows: TGTGCCAGCAGTGAAACGGGACAGGGGGACAGGGGGGACTATGGCTACACCTTC.

The CDR3 loop is CASSLARYPKETQYF. Written as DNA, the CDR3 is TGTGCCAGCAGCTTAGCTCGGTACCCGAAAGAGACCCAGTACTTC. This chain uses TRBV11-1 with TRBJ2-5; D uncertain. Germline loops: CDR1 SGHAT, CDR2 FQDESV (reference sequence). Trimming shortened V by 0 bases and J by 3 bases, and 11 bases separated the two germline ends. The CDR3 runs 15 residues. Full variable domain (rest looked up from reference TRBV11-1 and TRBJ2-5): EAEVAQSPRYKITEKSQAVAFWCDPISGHATLYWYRQILGQGPELLVQFQDESVVDDSQLPKDRFSAERLKGVDSTLKIQPAELGDSAMYLCASSLARYPKETQYFGPGTRLLVL.

J is TRBJ1-3 and V is TRBV7-6; D is undetermined. Trimming left V 8 bases short and J 1 base short, with 15 bases between. The CDR3 has 15 residues. Germline CDR1 is SGHVS and CDR2 is FNYEAQ. This CDR3 reads CASGPILESGNTIYF. CDR3 DNA sequence: TGTGCCAGCGGTCCCATCCTAGAGTCTGGAAACACCATATATTTT.

This chain uses TRBV27 with TRBJ1-2, with no clear D. The V and J ends lost 4 bases and 4 bases respectively, with 7 bases between them. The V gene's germline CDR1 is MNHEY and CDR2 SMNVEV (reference sequence). This CDR3 has 12 amino acids. The CDR3 nucleotides are TGTGCCAGCAGTTCCACCGGCTATGGCTACACCTTC. It yields the protein CASSSTGYGYTF.

The genes are TRBV7-9 and TRBJ1-3; D might be TRBD1 (6 bases). CDR1 is SEHNR, CDR2 FQNEAQ, per germline (reference sequence). V gave up 8 bases and J gave up 0 bases, with 23 bases separating them. The CDR3 totals 18 residues. In DNA, the CDR3 is TGTGCCAGCTTCAATTCGGACAGCCGATTATACTCTGGAAACACCATATATTTT. Amino acid sequence: CASFNSDSRLYSGNTIYF.

This clone was observed a few times. The chain is built from TRBV5-1 and TRBJ2-1; D perhaps matches TRBD2 (6 bases). The ends were cut back, 5 bases at V and 7 bases at J, with 13 bases in the middle. This CDR3 spans 13 amino acids. CDR1 and CDR2 (germline): SGHRS, YFSETQ. CDR3: CASRRDPGNEQFF. Here the CDR3 DNA reads TGCGCCAGCAGGCGGGACCCGGGGAATGAGCAGTTCTTC.

This chain's CDR3 is CASSLGQLDSGNTIYF. DNA of the CDR3: TGTGCCAGCAGCTTGGGACAATTGGACTCTGGAAACACCATATATTTT. The V gene is TRBV5-8, the J gene TRBJ1-3; D not certain. From germline, CDR1 is SGHTS and CDR2 YDEGEE. The germline V and J ends were trimmed by 0 bases and 0 bases, with 10 bases remaining between them. This CDR3 region has 16 residues.